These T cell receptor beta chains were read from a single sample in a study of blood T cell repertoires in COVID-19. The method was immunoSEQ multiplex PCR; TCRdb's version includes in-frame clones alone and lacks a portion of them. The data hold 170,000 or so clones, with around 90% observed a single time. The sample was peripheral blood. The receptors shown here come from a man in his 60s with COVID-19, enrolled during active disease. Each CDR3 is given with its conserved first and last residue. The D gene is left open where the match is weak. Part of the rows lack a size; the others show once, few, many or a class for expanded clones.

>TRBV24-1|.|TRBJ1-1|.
TGTGCCACCAGTGATAGTAGTCGAGCTTTCTTT
CATSDSSRAFF
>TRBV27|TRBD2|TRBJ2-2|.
TGTGCCAGCAGTCGGAATAGCGGGGCGACGACCGGGGAGCTGTTTTTT
CASSRNSGATTGELFF
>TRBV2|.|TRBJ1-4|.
TGTGCCAGCATTAGACAGGCGGGTTCTAGGGAAAAACTGTTTTTT
CASIRQAGSREKLFF
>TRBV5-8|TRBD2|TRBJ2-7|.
TGTGCCAGCAGCTTGGAGTACGGAACTAGCGGGACCACCATCGCCTACGAGCAGTACTTC
CASSLEYGTSGTTIAYEQYF
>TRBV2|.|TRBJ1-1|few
TGTGCCAGCAGTATTAACAGCTACACTGAAGCTTTCTTT
CASSINSYTEAFF
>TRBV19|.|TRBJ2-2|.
TGTGCCAGTAGTATTCCGGTCACCGGGGAGCTGTTTTTT
CASSIPVTGELFF
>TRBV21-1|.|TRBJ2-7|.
TGTGCCAGCAGCAAGGGAATTTGTCCGGGGAGCGAGCAGTACTTC
CASSKGICPGSEQYF
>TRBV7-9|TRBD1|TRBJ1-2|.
TGTGCCAGCAGCCTCCGAGGGACAGGGGGTTTTGGCTACACCTTC
CASSLRGTGGFGYTF
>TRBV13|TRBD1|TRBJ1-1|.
TGTGCCAGCAGGGACAGGGTCAACACTGAAGCTTTCTTT
CASRDRVNTEAFF
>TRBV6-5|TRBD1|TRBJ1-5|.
TGTGCCAGCAGCCAGGGGGCAGGGAGTCAGCCCCAGCATTTT
CASSQGAGSQPQHF
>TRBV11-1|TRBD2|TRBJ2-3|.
TGTGCCAGCAGCCAGCAGCGGGGAGATACGCAGTATTTT
CASSQQRGDTQYF
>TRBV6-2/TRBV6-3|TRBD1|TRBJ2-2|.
TGTGCCAGCAGTTACCAGGGGGCCGACACCGGGGAGCTGTTTTTT
CASSYQGADTGELFF
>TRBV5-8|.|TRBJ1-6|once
TGTGCCAGCAGCTTGGGACAGAATAATTCACCCCTCCACTTT
CASSLGQNNSPLHF
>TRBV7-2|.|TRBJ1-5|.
TGTGCCAGCAGCCCACAGGACGGTAGCAATCAGCCCCAGCATTTT
CASSPQDGSNQPQHF
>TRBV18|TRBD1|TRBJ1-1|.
TGTGCCAGCTCACCTTACCGCGGACAGGGTAAGACTGAAGCTTTCTTT
CASSPYRGQGKTEAFF
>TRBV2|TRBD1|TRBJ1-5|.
TGTGCCAGCAGTGGCGTCAGGGGGCCAGGGCAGCCCCAGCATTTT
CASSGVRGPGQPQHF
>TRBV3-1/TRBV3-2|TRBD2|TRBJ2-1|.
TGTGCCAGCAGACGAAGAGGGACTAGCGGGGGGGCTGAGCAGTTCTTC
CASRRRGTSGGAEQFF
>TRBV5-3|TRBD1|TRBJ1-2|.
TGTGCCAGAAGCTACCGACAGGGTTTGTGCTATGGCTACACCTTC
CARSYRQGLCYGYTF
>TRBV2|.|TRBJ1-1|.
TGTGCCAGCAGTGAAGGGTCAGGGATGAACACTGAAGCTTTCTTT
CASSEGSGMNTEAFF